Listed below are T cell receptor beta chains from one sample, sequenced in a study of T-cell memory formation after mild COVID-19. TCRdb re-derived calls from the 5' RACE reads in MiXCR, one entry per CDR3 protein. The table shows around 320,000 distinct CDR3 sequences, with just under 20% occurring only once. Sequencing was done on a sample of PBMCs or a T cell subset sorted from them (not recorded which). Every receptor here comes from a man aged 18 to 29 who had mild COVID-19 (a few samples of this study predate the infection). Cell type and time point are not known. Each CDR3 is given with its conserved first and last residue. D genes are given only for firm matches. The size field is filled for only some rows; it gives once, few, many or a size class.

j_call: TRBJ1-1
v_call: TRBV6-5
d_call: NA
clone_size: NA
cdr3_aa: CASSYSTTLNTEAFF
cdr3_nt: TGTGCCAGCAGTTACTCGACCACCCTGAACACTGAAGCTTTCTTT

j_call: TRBJ2-1
v_call: TRBV7-3
d_call: NA
clone_size: few
cdr3_aa: CASSPRTGRDFGEQFF
cdr3_nt: TGTGCCAGCAGCCCCCGGACAGGGAGGGACTTCGGGGAGCAGTTCTTC

j_call: TRBJ2-3
v_call: TRBV4-2
d_call: TRBD2
clone_size: few
cdr3_aa: CASSQDQSGISDTQYF
cdr3_nt: TGTGCCAGCAGCCAAGATCAAAGCGGGATCTCAGATACGCAGTATTTT

j_call: TRBJ2-2
v_call: TRBV7-2
d_call: NA
clone_size: few
cdr3_aa: CASSPANTGELFF
cdr3_nt: TGTGCCAGCAGCCCCGCGAACACCGGGGAGCTGTTTTTT

j_call: TRBJ2-1
v_call: TRBV4-1
d_call: TRBD2
clone_size: NA
cdr3_aa: CASSQALGLAGDNEQFF
cdr3_nt: TGCGCCAGCAGCCAGGCCCTCGGGCTAGCGGGGGACAATGAGCAGTTCTTC

j_call: TRBJ2-5
v_call: TRBV9
d_call: NA
clone_size: NA
cdr3_aa: CASSASGVGVETQYF
cdr3_nt: TGTGCCAGCAGCGCTTCAGGGGTTGGCGTAGAGACCCAGTACTTC

j_call: TRBJ2-5
v_call: TRBV7-2
d_call: NA
clone_size: many
cdr3_aa: CASSPAPLGIQYF
cdr3_nt: TGTGCCAGCAGCCCGGCACCCCTAGGGATCCAGTACTTC

j_call: TRBJ1-5
v_call: TRBV7-2
d_call: NA
clone_size: many
cdr3_aa: CASSLSGNQPQHF
cdr3_nt: TGTGCCAGCAGCTTATCCGGCAATCAGCCCCAGCATTTT

j_call: TRBJ1-6
v_call: TRBV2
d_call: TRBD1
clone_size: NA
cdr3_aa: CASSRGTGRLKPLHF
cdr3_nt: TGTGCCAGCAGCCGCGGGACAGGGAGATTGAAACCCCTCCACTTT

j_call: TRBJ1-3
v_call: TRBV20-1
d_call: NA
clone_size: NA
cdr3_aa: CSTRDWGTRFGNTIYF
cdr3_nt: TGCAGTACTAGAGATTGGGGCACGCGATTTGGAAACACCATATATTTT

j_call: TRBJ1-6
v_call: TRBV23-1
d_call: TRBD1
clone_size: NA
cdr3_aa: CASSLSGQFNSPLHF
cdr3_nt: TGCGCCAGCTCCTTATCGGGACAGTTTAATTCACCCCTCCACTTT

j_call: TRBJ2-5
v_call: TRBV11-1
d_call: NA
clone_size: few
cdr3_aa: CASSPAPQVQETQYF
cdr3_nt: TGTGCCAGCAGCCCGGCCCCACAGGTCCAAGAGACCCAGTACTTC

j_call: TRBJ2-5
v_call: TRBV4-1
d_call: NA
clone_size: NA
cdr3_aa: CASSQVRAVQETQYF
cdr3_nt: TGCGCCAGCAGCCAAGTCCGAGCGGTTCAAGAGACCCAGTACTTC

j_call: TRBJ2-6
v_call: TRBV27
d_call: NA
clone_size: NA
cdr3_aa: CASRRQQSSGANVLTF
cdr3_nt: TGTGCCAGCAGACGACAGCAGAGCTCTGGGGCCAACGTCCTGACTTTC

j_call: TRBJ2-1
v_call: TRBV29-1
d_call: NA
clone_size: few
cdr3_aa: CSVGEGGSYNEQFF
cdr3_nt: TGCAGCGTTGGGGAGGGGGGATCCTACAATGAGCAGTTCTTC

j_call: TRBJ2-3
v_call: TRBV7-9
d_call: NA
clone_size: few
cdr3_aa: CASTQVDSRTDTQYF
cdr3_nt: TGTGCCAGCACGCAGGTGGACAGCCGCACAGATACGCAGTATTTT

j_call: TRBJ1-5
v_call: TRBV5-1
d_call: NA
clone_size: few
cdr3_aa: CASSKDSNQPQHF
cdr3_nt: TGCGCCAGCAGCAAAGATAGCAATCAGCCCCAGCATTTT

j_call: TRBJ1-4
v_call: TRBV18
d_call: TRBD1
clone_size: few
cdr3_aa: CASSRAGTGSSNEKLFF
cdr3_nt: TGTGCCAGCTCACGGGCCGGGACAGGGTCGTCTAATGAAAAACTGTTTTTT

j_call: TRBJ1-5
v_call: TRBV10-3
d_call: NA
clone_size: few
cdr3_aa: CASWGGNQPQHF
cdr3_nt: TGTGCCTCTTGGGGAGGCAATCAGCCCCAGCATTTT

j_call: TRBJ2-7
v_call: TRBV7-2
d_call: NA
clone_size: few
cdr3_aa: CASSLGGASYEQYF
cdr3_nt: TGTGCCAGCAGCTTAGGGGGGGCCTCCTACGAGCAGTACTTC

j_call: TRBJ2-2
v_call: TRBV14
d_call: TRBD1
clone_size: few
cdr3_aa: CASSQGPGRGRRNTGELFF
cdr3_nt: TGTGCCAGCAGCCAAGGTCCAGGCAGGGGGCGCAGAAACACCGGGGAGCTGTTTTTT

j_call: TRBJ1-1
v_call: TRBV7-9
d_call: NA
clone_size: few
cdr3_aa: CASSLAHGGLMNTEAFF
cdr3_nt: TGTGCCAGCAGCTTAGCGCACGGCGGGTTAATGAACACTGAAGCTTTCTTT

j_call: TRBJ1-1
v_call: TRBV6-5
d_call: NA
clone_size: NA
cdr3_aa: CASSYARLFTEAFF
cdr3_nt: TGTGCCAGCAGTTACGCAAGGCTATTCACTGAAGCTTTCTTT

j_call: TRBJ2-2
v_call: TRBV10-1
d_call: NA
clone_size: few
cdr3_aa: CASSDLANTGELFF
cdr3_nt: TGCGCCAGCAGTGACCTAGCGAACACCGGGGAGCTGTTTTTT

j_call: TRBJ1-2
v_call: TRBV10-3
d_call: TRBD1
clone_size: NA
cdr3_aa: CAIGTGGVVYGYTF
cdr3_nt: TGTGCCATTGGGACAGGGGGCGTAGTCTATGGCTACACCTTC

j_call: TRBJ2-7
v_call: TRBV6-1
d_call: TRBD2
clone_size: NA
cdr3_aa: CASSDTGLGSHEQYF
cdr3_nt: TGTGCCAGCAGTGATACGGGACTAGGGTCTCACGAGCAGTACTTC